The 27 T cell receptor beta chains presented below share a single source sample, sequenced in a study of shared clonotypes between healthy human individuals. The repertoire was sequenced with immunoSEQ multiplex PCR; TCRdb's copy has only in-frame clones and lacks some. The repertoire holds roughly 650,000 clones, with around 97% as singletons. Specimen: naive CD4+ T cells sorted from blood. Stated subset: CD45RA+ positively selected. The receptors here all came from a woman aged 25 to 45 in good health.

This clone was seen more than once but under ten times. The V and J genes are TRBV19 and TRBJ1-5; D may be TRBD1 (6 bases). CDR1 is LNHDA, CDR2 SQIVND, per germline (reference sequence). Trimming shortened V by 5 bases and J by 2 bases, and 13 bases separated the two germline ends. This CDR3 is built from 15 residues. CDR3 coding DNA: TGTGCCAGTAGTGCCCAACGACAGGGCAATCAGCCCCAGCATTTT. Its protein product is CASSAQRQGNQPQHF. Based on the CDR3 plus reference TRBV19 and TRBJ1-5, the full variable domain is DGGITQSPKYLFRKEGQNVTLSCEQNLNHDAMYWYRQDPGQGLRLIYYSQIVNDFQKGDIAEGYSVSREKKESFPLTVTSAQKNPTAFYLCASSAQRQGNQPQHFGDGTRLSIL.

This chain joins TRBV27 and TRBJ2-1, with TRBD1 identical over 9 bases. CDR1 and CDR2 (germline): MNHEY, SMNVEV (reference sequence). V shed 0 bases, J shed 15 bases, and the junction held 3 bases outside the gene matches. The CDR3 extends over 12 amino acids. CDR3: CASSLSGTGLFF. The DNA for the CDR3 is TGTGCCAGCAGTTTATCCGGGACAGGGCTGTTCTTC.

This clone has just one count. The J gene is TRBJ2-1, the V gene TRBV28, with D possibly TRBD2 on 6 matching bases. CDR1 and CDR2 from the germline V gene are MDHEN and SYDVKM. V lost 6 bases and J lost 5, with 11 bases in between. The CDR3 spans 13 residues. DNA for the CDR3: TGTGCCAGCAGGTCTAGCGCCAACAATGAGCAGTTCTTC. Translation gives CASRSSANNEQFF.

For the CDR3, the DNA is TGTGCCAGCAGTTCTGAGCGGTATACAGATACGCAGTATTTT. Residues: CASSSERYTDTQYF. The V gene is TRBV28, the J gene TRBJ2-3; D is perhaps TRBD2 (5 bases). Between the trimmed V and J ends, which lost 4 bases and 3 bases, there was a span of 11 bases. The CDR3 contains 14 residues. The germline gives CDR1 MDHEN, CDR2 SYDVKM. Full variable domain (missing parts from reference TRBV28 and TRBJ2-3): DVKVTQSSRYLVKRTGEKVFLECVQDMDHENMFWYRQDPGLGLRLIYFSYDVKMKEKGDIPEGYSVSREKKERFSLILESASTNQTSMYLCASSSERYTDTQYFGPGTRLTVL.

The count of this clone is one. The V and J genes are TRBV11-2 and TRBJ2-1; 15 bases agree with TRBD2. With 4 bases clipped from V and 4 bases from J, the junction kept 5 bases outside the gene matches. The CDR3 spans 17 residues. Per germline, CDR1 SGHAT and CDR2 FQNNGV. The CDR3 sequence: CASSYGTSGRPYNEQFF. The CDR3, as DNA: TGTGCCAGCAGCTACGGGACTAGCGGGAGGCCATACAATGAGCAGTTCTTC.

The gene calls are TRBV6-1 and TRBJ2-3, with D hard to call. Germline V gene lookup returns CDR1 MNHNS and CDR2 SASEGT. This CDR3 contains 12 residues. Trimming removed 4 bases from V and 4 bases from J, with 6 bases in between. CDR3 region: CASSATADTQYF. The CDR3 nucleotides read TGTGCCAGCAGTGCCACCGCAGATACGCAGTATTTT.

This chain joins TRBV11-1 and TRBJ1-1, with a possible D match to TRBD1 (6 bases). This CDR3 has 14 residues. The germline CDR1 and CDR2 sequences are SGHAT and FQDESV (reference sequence). V dropped 5 bases and J dropped 4 bases, with 14 bases sitting between them. CDR3 residues: CASSPNRDRTEAFF. In nucleotides, the CDR3 is TGTGCCAGCAGCCCAAACAGGGACCGCACTGAAGCTTTCTTT.

This chain links TRBV5-6 with TRBJ1-1; D gene ambiguous. The CDR3 is 17 amino acids. Trimming pared 1 base from V and 0 bases from J, leaving 16 bases between. The germline V gene encodes CDR1 SGHDT and CDR2 YYEEEE. The chain's CDR3 is CASSLYSLEGLNTEAFF. The CDR3 nucleotides are TGTGCCAGCAGCTTGTACTCATTGGAGGGCCTGAACACTGAAGCTTTCTTT.

The chain is built from TRBV10-3 and TRBJ2-7; D perhaps matches TRBD1 (6 bases). V was cut by 10 bases and J by 1 base, with 20 bases left in between. CDR1 and CDR2 (germline): ENHRY, SYGVKD. The length of the CDR3 is 15 residues. Here the CDR3 DNA reads TGTGCCAGCACAGCCGCTGTTACAGGGTCCTACGAGCAGTACTTC. This encodes CASTAAVTGSYEQYF.

The CDR3 sequence: CASSPEQGAETQYF. Written as DNA, the CDR3 is TGTGCCAGCTCACCAGAACAGGGGGCAGAGACCCAGTACTTC. This sequence joins TRBV18 and TRBJ2-5, with 9 bases matching TRBD1. The J segment lost 4 bases and the V segment lost 2 bases, leaving 2 bases of the junction unmatched. CDR1 is KGHSH, CDR2 LQKENI, per germline. This CDR3 is 14 amino acids long.

This clone was seen a single time. The genes are TRBV11-2 and TRBJ2-7; 8 bases agree with TRBD2. Germline V gives CDR1 SGHAT, CDR2 FQNNGV. There are 15 residues in the CDR3. V was pared by 5 bases and J by 3 bases, with 9 bases of the junction left unmatched. The CDR3 loop is CASSPIAGRFYEQYF. The CDR3 DNA is TGTGCCAGCAGCCCTATAGCGGGAAGGTTCTACGAGCAGTACTTC.

The CDR3 reads CASSSGNHREQYF. Here the CDR3 DNA reads TGCGCCAGCAGCTCGGGGAATCACAGAGAGCAGTACTTC. The chain joins TRBV5-1 to TRBJ2-7; perhaps TRBD2 as D (5 bases). There are 13 residues in the CDR3. The germline CDR1 and CDR2 sequences are SGHRS and YFSETQ. V lost 3 bases, J lost 7 bases, and 14 bases lay in between.

The J gene is TRBJ2-3, the V gene TRBV5-8; D not certain. Germline assignment: CDR1 SGHTS and CDR2 YDEGEE. With 1 base removed from V and 0 bases from J, the gap between germline ends came to 3 bases. This CDR3 spans 13 amino acids. CDR3 in DNA: TGTGCCAGCAGCTTGTATAGCACAGATACGCAGTATTTT. Amino acids: CASSLYSTDTQYF.

This rearrangement joins TRBV7-9 to TRBJ2-1; a weak D match, TRBD2 (5 bases). The CDR3 covers 17 residues. Germline-derived CDR1 and CDR2 are SEHNR and FQNEAQ (reference sequence). V was clipped by 4 bases and J by 3 bases, with 19 bases between them. The CDR3 region has the DNA TGTGCCAGCAGCTCGCGAGGACTGTCGTTAAGCTACAATGAGCAGTTCTTC. It codes for CASSSRGLSLSYNEQFF.

J is TRBJ2-1 and V is TRBV28, with 13 bases that match TRBD2. The CDR3 extends over 16 amino acids. J lost 5 bases, V lost 0 bases, and 1 base had no gene match. CDR1 and CDR2 (germline): MDHEN, SYDVKM. Here the CDR3 reads CASSLWGLAGHNEQFF. The CDR3 nucleotides read TGTGCCAGCAGTTTATGGGGACTAGCGGGACACAATGAGCAGTTCTTC.

This clone was picked up one time. In the same sample, other DNA sequences code for this CDR3. The V and J genes are TRBV18 and TRBJ2-5; D is undetermined. Trimming shortened V by 4 bases and J by 2 bases, and 2 bases separated the two germline ends. This CDR3 comprises 11 residues. In germline, CDR1 is KGHSH, CDR2 LQKENI. The CDR3 DNA follows: TGTGCCAGCTCACTGCAAGAGACCCAGTACTTC. It encodes CASSLQETQYF. Drawing the rest from reference TRBV18 and TRBJ2-5, the complete variable domain is NAGVMQNPRHLVRRRGQEARLRCSPMKGHSHVYWYRQLPEEGLKFMVYLQKENIIDESGMPKERFSAEFPKEGPSILRIQQVVRGDSAAYFCASSLQETQYFGPGTRLLVL.

This clone was seen only once. The V call is TRBV28, the J call TRBJ2-3; 12 bases align to TRBD2. The trim removed 7 bases at V and 5 bases at J, leaving 10 bases unmatched. The CDR3 contains 16 residues. CDR1 is MDHEN, CDR2 SYDVKM, per germline. The CDR3 spells CASTLGTSGPGDTQYF. In DNA form, the CDR3 reads TGTGCCAGCACCTTAGGGACTAGCGGGCCTGGAGATACGCAGTATTTT.

The CDR3 nucleotides read TGCGCCAGCAGCTTAATGGTGAGCTACAATGAGCAGTTCTTC. It encodes CASSLMVSYNEQFF. This chain connects TRBV5-1 to TRBJ2-1; D remains unclear. Trimming stripped 2 bases from V and 3 bases from J, with 9 bases between. Germline V CDR1 and CDR2: SGHRS, YFSETQ. This CDR3 contains 14 residues.

The gene calls are TRBV6-5 and TRBJ2-1, with D hard to call. This CDR3 comprises 16 residues. Germline loops: CDR1 MNHEY, CDR2 SVGAGI. Trimming left V 0 bases short and J 5 bases short, with 14 bases between. For the CDR3, the DNA is TGTGCCAGCAGTTACTCGATCTTAGTGGGTAACAATGAGCAGTTCTTC. Its protein is CASSYSILVGNNEQFF.

V gene TRBV9 combines with J gene TRBJ2-3, with 13 nucleotides matching TRBD2. J was trimmed by 3 bases and V by 2 bases; bases with no gene match: 6. The CDR3 runs to 17 residues. CDR1 is SGDLS and CDR2 is YYNGEE in the germline V gene. The CDR3 loop is CASSVATSGRATDTQYF. CDR3 nucleotide sequence: TGTGCCAGCAGCGTGGCCACTAGCGGGAGGGCTACAGATACGCAGTATTTT.

As DNA, the CDR3 is TGCGCCAGCAAACCCATCGGTTCCTACGAGCAGTACTTC. This translates into CASKPIGSYEQYF. V usage is TRBV5-1 and J usage is TRBJ2-7; D uncertain. The germline V gene encodes CDR1 SGHRS and CDR2 YFSETQ. CDR3 length equals 13 residues. Trimming removed 6 bases at V and 1 base at J, with 11 bases between. The full variable domain, its missing parts supplied by reference TRBV5-1 and TRBJ2-7, is KAGVTQTPRYLIKTRGQQVTLSCSPISGHRSVSWYQQTPGQGLQFLFEYFSETQRNKGNFPGRFSGRQFSNSRSEMNVSTLELGDSALYLCASKPIGSYEQYFGPGTRLTVT.

The CDR3: CASRASGTGNEKLFF. In nucleotides, the CDR3 is TGTGCCAGCAGAGCCTCCGGGACAGGGAATGAAAAACTGTTTTTT. V gene TRBV6-5 combines with J gene TRBJ1-4, with 9 bases matching TRBD1. The CDR3 extends over 15 amino acids. CDR1 MNHEY and CDR2 SVGAGI come from the germline V gene. Losses at the gene ends were 6 bases for V and 5 bases for J; bases not matched to a gene: 7.

The V gene is TRBV6-6, the J gene TRBJ2-1; D could derive from TRBD1 or TRBD2 (5 bases each). V gave up 7 bases and J gave up 10 bases, with 14 bases separating them. The germline CDR1 and CDR2 sequences are MNHNY and SVGAGI (reference sequence). This CDR3 is built from 12 residues. This CDR3 is CASNPGTLEQFF. For the CDR3, the DNA is TGTGCCAGCAACCCCGGGACGTTGGAGCAGTTCTTC.

The CDR3 region is CASTPPGTSGRWDTGELFF. For the CDR3, the DNA is TGTGCCAGCACACCCCCCGGGACTAGCGGGAGATGGGACACCGGGGAGCTGTTTTTT. The genes are TRBV7-9 and TRBJ2-2; 14 positions agree with TRBD2. Germline CDR1 SEHNR, CDR2 FQNEAQ (reference sequence). Trimming cost V 7 bases and J 3 bases; bases outside gene matches: 13. The CDR3 totals 19 residues.

The CDR3 DNA reads TGTGCCAGCAGTTTATGGGGTCGACAGGGTTTAGGTGAGCAGTTCTTC. As protein: CASSLWGRQGLGEQFF. The chain has TRBV28 and TRBJ2-1, with TRBD1 matching over 7 bases. The junction had 11 bases not matched to a gene; V was cut back by 0 bases and J by 9 bases. This CDR3 has 16 residues. Germline CDR1 and CDR2: MDHEN and SYDVKM.

J is TRBJ1-4 and V is TRBV2; no definite D call. The V end lost 5 bases, the J end lost 8 bases, and 15 bases lay between the germline ends. CDR3 length: 14 residues. CDR1 and CDR2 from the germline V gene are SNHLY and FYNNEI. In nucleotides, the CDR3 is TGTGCCAGCAGTCTCGTCTTACTCGGCGAAAAACTGTTTTTT. As protein: CASSLVLLGEKLFF.

V is TRBV5-5 and J is TRBJ2-2, with a possible D match to TRBD2 (6 bases). Per germline, CDR1 SGHKS and CDR2 YYEKEE (reference sequence). The CDR3 sequence is 17 residues long. Deletions cut 0 bases from V and 0 bases from J, with 12 bases between. The CDR3: CASSLGLAASNTGELFF. The CDR3 DNA is TGTGCCAGCAGCTTGGGATTAGCGGCTTCGAACACCGGGGAGCTGTTTTTT.